A single T cell receptor (beta chain) is shown here with its context. The antigen it recognizes is unknown. No per-base quality is available; no much larger clone lies one base away. This entry belongs to a study of CD8 T cells in Susac syndrome (dated by TCRdb to the late 2010s). A note on the overall study: Among the Susac syndrome patients who were sequenced, clinically active disease was present in 5 or 6 and clinical remission was observed in fewer than 10. At the time of blood withdrawal, Susac syndrome patients were either therapy-naive, taking corticosteroids (with some also receiving IVIg), or on IVIg alone. Repertoire sequencing was used to test whether CD8+ T cell activation and differentiation in Susac syndrome was antigen driven.

CDR3 length: 15 amino acids, cysteine to phenylalanine. This entry keeps only the CDR3 DNA: 45 bases, framed from base 1. For CDR1 and CDR2, the germline V gene (reference sequence) lists MNHEY and SMNVEV. V is clipped by 6 bases and J by 4 bases, and the sequence between their germline boundaries is 18 bases long. RNA was extracted with the RNeasy kit and roughly 0.45 to 1 ug was reverse transcribed using random hexamers. The immunoSEQ multiplex PCR assay, which covers 54 Vbeta and 13 Jbeta segments, was used to amplify TCR beta CDR3 regions. Bias from PCR amplification was corrected by using a synthetic template baseline for primer optimization and for computational correction. In the paper's pipeline: Only productive sequences were kept, with reads annotated to V, D and J genes according to IMGT and analyzed in immunoSEQ Analyzer. Clonality was computed as one minus Shannon entropy normalized by log2 of the number of productive unique sequences. For each patient and control, public and private clones were evaluated among the 100 most prevalent clones. A clone was defined as Susac-specific if it was absent from the healthy and MS cohorts, from approximately 980 published viral clones and from other ImmuneACCESS disease sequences. TCRdb ran its own pipeline on the public reads, namely fastp trimming at Q25 and MiXCR clone calling, and kept in-frame beta chains. Each entry is one CDR3 protein sequence, shown with its most common DNA and genes. The V and J calls come from TCRdb's annotation, not from the publication. A total of 200,000 to 300,000 distinct CDR3 sequences appear in this sample, approximately 95% of them only once. The ten most abundant clones make up approximately 0.094% of the sample.

Points the paper makes about the study in general: The number of individuals in the TCR sequencing and HLA analysis was acknowledged as relatively small. The CD4+ T cell repertoire of patients with Susac syndrome showed no detectable clonal expansion.

High-throughput TCR beta sequencing profiled peripheral blood CD8+ and CD4+ T cells from healthy donors, Susac syndrome patients and multiple sclerosis patients. Susac syndrome patients met recently defined diagnostic criteria for definite or probable disease. Bulk CD8+ and CD4+ T cells were purified by magnetic negative isolation, whereas CD8+ TEMRA cells were enriched by FACS. Blood was drawn into EDTA tubes, processed within 24 hours, and PBMCs were isolated by density gradient centrifugation. PBMCs intended for TCR sequencing were frozen in liquid nitrogen and were later thawed in a 37 degrees C water bath. The sorted or isolated CD4+, CD8+ and CD8+ TEMRA cells had a purity of 90% or higher.

This receptor was obtained from a human donor with Susac syndrome. This sequence uses TRBV27 and TRBJ1-2; TRBD1 is possibly the D segment (5 matching bases). The sample consisted of CD4+ T cells from PBMCs. The DNA reads TGTGCCAGCAGACCCGACGGGGCCGGGGGCTATGGCTACACCTTC. It specifies CASRPDGAGGYGYTF.